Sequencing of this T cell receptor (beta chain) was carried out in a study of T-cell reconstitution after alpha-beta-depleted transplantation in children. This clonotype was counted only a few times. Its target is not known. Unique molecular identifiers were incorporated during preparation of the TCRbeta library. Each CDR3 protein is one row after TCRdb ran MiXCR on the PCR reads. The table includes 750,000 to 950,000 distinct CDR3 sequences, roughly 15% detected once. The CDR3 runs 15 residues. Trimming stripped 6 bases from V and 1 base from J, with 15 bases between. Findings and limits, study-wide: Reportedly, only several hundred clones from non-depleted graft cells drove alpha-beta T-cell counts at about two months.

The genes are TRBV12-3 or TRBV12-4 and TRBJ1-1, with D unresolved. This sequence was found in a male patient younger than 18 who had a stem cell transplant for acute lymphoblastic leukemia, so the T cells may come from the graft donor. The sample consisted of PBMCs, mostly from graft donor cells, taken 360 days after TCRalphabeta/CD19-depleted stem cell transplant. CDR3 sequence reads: CASSSLRTRNTEAFF. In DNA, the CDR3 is TGTGCCAGCAGCTCTCTTCGGACGAGGAACACTGAAGCTTTCTTT.